This entry lists 10 T cell receptor beta chains sequenced from one sample in a study of CD8+ T cells in alopecia areata. RNA was isolated and reverse transcribed to cDNA, the sequencing template. Profiling relied on immunoSEQ multiplex PCR, and the TCRdb table lists in-frame clones only, not all of them. The sample lists approximately 180,000 clones, 50% to 65% occurring once. Specified treatment: oral pan-JAK inhibitor, 5-10 mg twice daily. Sequenced material: CD8+ T cells sorted from blood, taken at week 24, from a patient treated with tofacitinib. The source of these receptors is a human donor with alopecia areata.

The rearrangement links TRBV7-2 to TRBJ1-2; D perhaps matches TRBD1 (5 bases). This CDR3 is 15 amino acids long. Trimming removed 2 bases at V and 3 bases at J, with 13 bases between. Germline-derived CDR1 and CDR2 are SGHTA and FQGNSA. The CDR3, as DNA: TGTGCCAGCAGCTTATGGGGTAAAGGGGACTATGGCTACACCTTC. Its protein is CASSLWGKGDYGYTF.

The rearrangement uses TRBV5-1 and TRBJ2-2, with 10 bases matching TRBD1. From germline, CDR1 is SGHRS and CDR2 YFSETQ. This CDR3 has 13 amino acids. J lost 7 bases, V lost 7 bases, and 4 bases had no gene match. As DNA, the CDR3 is TGCGCCAGCGTGGGACAGGGGAGCGGGGAGCTGTTTTTT. It is translated as CASVGQGSGELFF.

V and J are TRBV19 and TRBJ2-5; D possibly corresponds to TRBD1 (6 bases). The CDR3 extends over 15 amino acids. Germline assignment: CDR1 LNHDA and CDR2 SQIVND (reference sequence). V lost 5 bases and J 4 bases, leaving 17 bases between the germline ends. The CDR3, as DNA: TGTGCCAGTAGTCCGTTAAAACAGGGTGTAGAGACCCAGTACTTC. Translated, it gives CASSPLKQGVETQYF.

Only a few counts were recorded for this clone. The chain has TRBV25-1 and TRBJ1-3; tentative D call: TRBD1 (6 bases). CDR3 length: 17 residues. Trimming removed 6 bases at V and 0 bases at J, with 18 bases between. Germline values: CDR1 MGHDK, CDR2 SYGVNS. CDR3 nucleotide sequence: TGTGCCAGCAGCGCCCCTGACAGGATCGACTCTGGAAACACCATATATTTT. Residues: CASSAPDRIDSGNTIYF.

This clone has a handful of counts. The V and J genes are TRBV6-5 and TRBJ1-4, with D hard to call. The germline gives CDR1 MNHEY, CDR2 SVGAGI. The CDR3 length is 13 residues. V lost 4 bases and J lost 7, with 10 bases in between. The CDR3 sequence is CASSSVNGEKLFF. Here the CDR3 DNA reads TGTGCCAGCAGTTCCGTAAATGGTGAAAAACTGTTTTTT.

This rearrangement joins TRBV29-1 to TRBJ1-1; TRBD1 matches 8 bases. V shed 3 bases and J 0 bases; nucleotides not matched to a gene: 3. The germline gives CDR1 SQVTM, CDR2 ANQGSEA. CDR3 size: 14 residues. CDR3 amino acids: CSVEGGQVNTEAFF. The CDR3 nucleotides read TGCAGCGTTGAGGGGGGACAGGTGAACACTGAAGCTTTCTTT.

The chain uses TRBV29-1 and TRBJ1-1; weak D call: TRBD1 (5 bases). Looked up from germline, CDR1 is SQVTM and CDR2 is ANQGSEA. This CDR3 comprises 12 residues. V dropped 4 bases and J dropped 8 bases, with 14 bases sitting between them. The CDR3 sequence is CSVGTSGREAFF. The CDR3 region has the DNA TGCAGCGTTGGGACCTCAGGGAGGGAAGCTTTCTTT.

The chain links TRBV7-9 to TRBJ2-7; 9 bases are shared with TRBD1. The germline V gene has CDR1 SEHNR and CDR2 FQNEAQ (reference sequence). The CDR3 is made up of 14 amino acids. The V and J ends lost 5 bases and 3 bases, in that order; junction bases with no gene match: 5. The CDR3 coding sequence is TGTGCCAGCAGCGCCCGGGACAGGGTCTACGAGCAGTACTTC. Translating it yields CASSARDRVYEQYF.

This clone was seen a single time. The rearrangement joins TRBV29-1 to TRBJ1-1; D unclear. Germline loops: CDR1 SQVTM, CDR2 ANQGSEA. The CDR3 contains 13 residues. With 5 bases removed from V and 1 base from J, the gap between germline ends came to 11 bases. CDR3 sequence (DNA): TGCAGCGTTTGGGGTTTGTCGAACACTGAAGCTTTCTTT. Its translation: CSVWGLSNTEAFF.

V and J are TRBV4-3 and TRBJ1-2; tentative D call: TRBD1 (5 bases). The CDR3 sequence is 13 residues long. CDR1 is LGHNA, CDR2 YSLEER, per germline. V was trimmed by 3 bases and J by 7 bases, leaving 12 bases between them. In nucleotides, the CDR3 is TGCGCCAGCAGCCAGACAGAGGGATTTGGCTACACCTTC. This encodes CASSQTEGFGYTF.